A selection of T cell receptor beta chains follows, all from one sample in a study of cytomegalovirus exposure and HLA in healthy donors. Profiled with immunoSEQ multiplex PCR; TCRdb holds only in-frame clones, not every one. The data hold approximately 150,000 clones, with under 85% observed a single time. What was sequenced was PBMCs. The origin of the receptors is a woman aged 30 to 39 in good health and CMV-seronegative. Both conserved end residues are part of each CDR3. D genes are given only for firm matches. Clone size is stated in some rows and not others, as once, few, many or a class when expanded.

j_gene,d_gene,v_gene,abundance,CDR3aa,CDR3nt
TRBJ2-7,TRBD2,TRBV4-1,.,CASSQRRESREQYF,TGCGCCAGCAGCCAAAGGCGGGAGTCTCGCGAGCAGTACTTC
TRBJ2-7,TRBD2,TRBV4-3,.,CASSQTIRLAGVGYEQYF,TGCGCCAGCAGCCAAACCATCAGACTAGCGGGAGTTGGGTACGAGCAGTACTTC
TRBJ1-4,.,TRBV30,few,CAWSVQAEKLFF,TGTGCCTGGAGTGTACAGGCTGAAAAACTGTTTTTT
TRBJ1-2,TRBD1,TRBV13,many,CASSWRGQGNYGYTF,TGTGCCAGCAGCTGGAGGGGGCAGGGCAACTATGGCTACACCTTC
TRBJ2-1,TRBD1,TRBV11-1,.,CASSLARDRRYNEQFF,TGTGCCAGCAGCTTAGCGCGGGACAGGAGATACAATGAGCAGTTCTTC
TRBJ1-1,.,TRBV7-9,.,CASSLWGVENTEAFF,TGTGCCAGCAGCTTATGGGGGGTGGAAAACACTGAAGCTTTCTTT
TRBJ2-1,TRBD2,TRBV27,few,CASSRTSGPYNEQFF,TGTGCCAGCAGCCGGACTAGCGGCCCCTACAATGAGCAGTTCTTC
TRBJ2-5,.,TRBV30,.,CAWSGSDGETQYF,TGTGCCTGGAGTGGTAGCGACGGGGAGACCCAGTACTTC
TRBJ2-1,TRBD2,TRBV10-3,.,CAIRGLGVFDEQFF,TGTGCCATCAGAGGACTAGGAGTTTTTGATGAGCAGTTCTTC
TRBJ2-7,.,TRBV30,.,CAWSPLFYEQYF,TGTGCCTGGTCCCCGTTATTCTACGAGCAGTACTTC
TRBJ2-3,.,TRBV7-9,.,CASSQRAPDTDTQYF,TGTGCCAGCAGCCAGAGGGCTCCAGACACAGATACGCAGTATTTT
TRBJ2-1,TRBD2,TRBV6-1,.,CASSPGLAPYNEQFF,TGTGCCAGCAGTCCGGGACTAGCCCCCTACAATGAGCAGTTCTTC
TRBJ2-5,.,TRBV11-3,.,CASSPGAGAVETQYF,TGTGCCAGCAGCCCAGGGGCGGGCGCGGTAGAGACCCAGTACTTC
TRBJ2-5,TRBD1,TRBV19,.,CASSTGQGWETQYF,TGTGCCAGTAGTACGGGACAGGGGTGGGAGACCCAGTACTTC
TRBJ2-3,TRBD2,TRBV4-1,.,CASSQEGVAGGPDTQYF,TGCGCCAGCAGCCAAGAGGGGGTAGCGGGGGGTCCAGATACGCAGTATTTT